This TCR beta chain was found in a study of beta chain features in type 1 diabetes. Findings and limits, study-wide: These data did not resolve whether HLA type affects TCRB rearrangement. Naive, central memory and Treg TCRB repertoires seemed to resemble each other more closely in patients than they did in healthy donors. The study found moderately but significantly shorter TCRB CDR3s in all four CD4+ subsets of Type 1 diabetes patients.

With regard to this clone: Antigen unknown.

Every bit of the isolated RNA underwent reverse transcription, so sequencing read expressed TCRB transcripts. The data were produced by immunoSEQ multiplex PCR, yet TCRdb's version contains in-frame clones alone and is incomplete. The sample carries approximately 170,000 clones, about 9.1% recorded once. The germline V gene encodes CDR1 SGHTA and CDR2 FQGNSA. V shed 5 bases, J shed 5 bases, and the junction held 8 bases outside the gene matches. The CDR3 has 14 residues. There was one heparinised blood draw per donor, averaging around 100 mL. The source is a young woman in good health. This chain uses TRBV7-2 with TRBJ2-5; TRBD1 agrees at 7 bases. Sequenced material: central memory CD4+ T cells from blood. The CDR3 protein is CASSRYRGDETQYF. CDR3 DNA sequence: TGTGCCAGCAGCAGATACAGGGGCGATGAGACCCAGTACTTC.